A single sample gave rise to the 30 T cell receptor beta chains below, sequenced in a study of Graves' ophthalmopathy and Graves' hyperthyroidism. RNA transcripts were the template, and TCR beta CDR3 regions were amplified from them. HTBI primers were employed in first-round RT-PCR, then a second-round multiplex PCR followed. In TCRdb, the multiplex PCR reads were re-called with MiXCR into one record per CDR3 protein. This sample yields hundreds of thousands of distinct CDR3 sequences, of which under 25% are seen a single time; roughly 3% belongs to the top ten. Sequencing was carried out using peripheral blood. These receptors were obtained from a woman aged 18-29 years with stable Graves' hyperthyroidism.

This clonotype was recorded many times. The chain employs TRBV28 and TRBJ1-2; D remains unclear. Trimming left V 5 bases short and J 14 bases short, with 9 bases between. The germline CDR1 and CDR2 sequences are MDHEN and SYDVKM. The CDR3 runs to 9 residues. CDR3 loop: CASSPPETF. CDR3 DNA: TGTGCCAGCAGTCCACCAGAGACCTTC.

In this sample, this clonotype turned up many times. The chain is built from TRBV2 and TRBJ2-7; D unresolved. The CDR3 covers 10 residues. CDR1 is SNHLY and CDR2 is FYNNEI in the germline V gene. The germline V and J ends were trimmed by 8 bases and 5 bases, with 7 bases remaining between them. CDR3 sequence: CASGSDEQYF. The CDR3 coding sequence is TGTGCCAGCGGTTCGGACGAGCAGTACTTC. The full variable domain, with the rest looked up from reference TRBV2 and TRBJ2-7, is EPEVTQTPSHQVTQMGQEVILRCVPISNHLYFYWYRQILGQKVEFLVSFYNNEISEKSEIFDDQFSVERPDGSNFTLKIRSTKLEDSAMYFCASGSDEQYFGPGTRLTVT.

This clonotype occurred a few times. The gene calls are TRBV4-1 and TRBJ2-7, with 7 bases identical to TRBD2. Germline V CDR1 and CDR2: MGHRA, YSYEKL. This CDR3 comprises 13 residues. V was clipped by 1 base and J by 4 bases; unmatched bases: 1. CDR3 DNA: TGCGCCAGCAGCCAAGTCGGGAGGTACGAGCAGTACTTC. This encodes CASSQVGRYEQYF.

This clonotype was counted ten times or more. The chain uses TRBV11-2 and TRBJ1-2; weak D call: TRBD1 (5 bases). This CDR3 has 14 residues. The V and J ends lost 5 bases and 4 bases respectively, with 14 bases between them. Germline V gives CDR1 SGHAT, CDR2 FQNNGV. The CDR3 sequence is CASSPRGPSYGYTF. The CDR3 coding sequence is TGTGCCAGCAGCCCCCGGGGACCGAGCTATGGCTACACCTTC.

This clonotype was seen ten or more times. V gene TRBV6-2 or TRBV6-3 combines with J gene TRBJ2-5; D is unclear. Trimming shortened V by 0 bases and J by 0 bases, and 8 bases separated the two germline ends. The CDR3 spans 15 residues. CDR1 MNHEY and CDR2 SVGEGT come from the germline V gene. CDR3 loop: CASSYSLQNQETQYF. DNA of the CDR3: TGTGCCAGCAGTTACTCGTTACAGAACCAAGAGACCCAGTACTTC.

As for this clonotype: Possible read error: a much larger clone is one base away. The chain couples TRBV18 to TRBJ2-7, with TRBD1 matching over 9 bases. The germline CDR1 and CDR2 sequences are KGHSH and LQKENI. There are 14 residues in the CDR3. With V trimmed by 4 bases and J by 5 bases, 6 bases remained unmatched. The CDR3 DNA is TGTGCCAGCTCACAGGACAGGGGAATTGACGAGCAGTACTTC. This sequence encodes CASSQDRGIDEQYF.

This clonotype was seen only a few times. V and J are TRBV9 and TRBJ1-1; D is perhaps TRBD1 (6 bases). Trimming removed 6 bases at V and 2 bases at J, with 11 bases between. The germline gives CDR1 SGDLS, CDR2 YYNGEE. The CDR3 contains 13 residues. DNA for the CDR3: TGTGCCAGCAACGAACAGGGAAACACTGAAGCTTTCTTT. Encoded protein: CASNEQGNTEAFF.

This clonotype was picked up many times. The rearrangement uses TRBV20-1 and TRBJ2-7, with D possibly matching TRBD2 (5 bases). The CDR3 spans 14 residues. V was pared by 6 bases and J by 3 bases, with 18 bases between. Germline CDR1 and CDR2: DFQATT and SNEGSKA (reference sequence). The CDR3 nucleotides are TGCAGTGCAAGGCCGCCGAGGGCCAGCTACGAGCAGTACTTC. Its protein product is CSARPPRASYEQYF.

This clonotype has a count of ten or more. J is TRBJ2-4 and V is TRBV10-2; TRBD2 agrees at 13 bases. The germline gives CDR1 WSHSY, CDR2 SAAADI. Trimming at V came to 4 bases and at J to 0 bases, leaving 3 bases not matched to a gene. The CDR3 loop spans 17 amino acids. DNA of the CDR3: TGCGCCAGCAGTGGACTAGCGGGAGGTTTAGCCAAAAACATTCAGTACTTC. This codes for CASSGLAGGLAKNIQYF.

This clonotype was seen only a few times. This may come from a read error, since a much larger clone is one base off. The rearrangement joins TRBV11-1 to TRBJ2-7; TRBD1 aligns across 9 bases. Germline lookup yields CDR1 SGHAT and CDR2 FQDESV (reference sequence). V was pared by 4 bases and J by 1 base, with 8 bases of the junction left unmatched. The CDR3 consists of 16 residues. In nucleotides, the CDR3 is TGTGCCAGCAGCTCAGACGGACAGGGGCATTCCTACGAGCAGTACTTC. It yields the protein CASSSDGQGHSYEQYF.

This clonotype has ten or more counts. The chain carries TRBV7-2 and TRBJ2-5; 7 bases match TRBD2. V dropped 5 bases and J dropped 2; count of bases not matched to a gene: 14. This CDR3 region has 17 residues. In germline, CDR1 is SGHTA, CDR2 FQGNSA. The CDR3 reads CASSPGPVGAGQETQYF. The DNA of the CDR3 is TGTGCCAGCAGCCCGGGGCCGGTTGGAGCGGGACAAGAGACCCAGTACTTC.

At least ten counts were recorded for this clonotype. This chain connects TRBV5-1 to TRBJ1-1; no definite D call. This CDR3 is 17 amino acids long. The ends were cut back, 4 bases at V and 0 bases at J, with 19 bases in the middle. Per the germline V gene, CDR1 is SGHRS and CDR2 is YFSETQ. The CDR3 DNA sequence: TGCGCCAGCAGCAAGGACCGCCGCGAACCAATGAACACTGAAGCTTTCTTT. Protein sequence: CASSKDRREPMNTEAFF.

This clonotype has ten or more counts. The rearrangement links TRBV11-2 to TRBJ1-1; D not certain. In germline, CDR1 is SGHAT, CDR2 FQNNGV. The CDR3 consists of 14 residues. The V end was cut by 4 bases, the J end by 3 bases, with 12 bases between. The CDR3 bases are TGTGCCAGCAGCTCAGACCCGGAGGACACTGAAGCTTTCTTT. This sequence encodes CASSSDPEDTEAFF. The full variable domain, in which reference TRBV11-2 and TRBJ1-1 provide the parts outside the CDR3, is EAGVAQSPRYKIIEKRQSVAFWCNPISGHATLYWYQQILGQGPKLLIQFQNNGVVDDSQLPKDRFSAERLKGVDSTLKIQPAKLEDSAVYLCASSSDPEDTEAFFGQGTRLTVV.

The genes are TRBV12-3 or TRBV12-4 and TRBJ2-2, with TRBD1 as a possible D gene (5 bases). Trimming cost V 7 bases and J 4 bases, with 16 bases left between them. The CDR3 consists of 15 residues. The CDR3 coding sequence is TGTGCCAGCACCCTCTCCCAGGGCGGCACCGGGGAGCTGTTTTTT. The encoded protein is CASTLSQGGTGELFF.

This clonotype was seen a handful of times. V and J are TRBV25-1 and TRBJ2-5; 7 nucleotides agree with TRBD1. CDR3 size: 20 residues. Germline V gives CDR1 MGHDK, CDR2 SYGVNS. V lost 2 bases and J lost 4; bases outside the gene matches: 22. CDR3 bases: TGTGCCAGCAGTGAAACCCGTCAGCCGACGACAGGGTGGGTTAGAGAGACCCAGTACTTC. It translates to CASSETRQPTTGWVRETQYF.

This clonotype has at least ten counts. The rearrangement joins TRBV6-4 to TRBJ1-1; D ambiguous. Trimming took 0 bases from V and 4 from J, leaving 6 bases between them. This CDR3 region has 13 residues. Germline CDR1 is MRHNA and CDR2 is SNTAGT. CDR3 nucleotide sequence: TGTGCCAGCAGTGACTCGGCTACCACTGAAGCTTTCTTT. Translation: CASSDSATTEAFF.

As concerns this clonotype: A much more abundant neighbour one base away suggests this may be a read error. The conserved phenylalanine or tryptophan normally closing the CDR3 is absent here, so this likely arose from a read error. The V and J genes are TRBV28 and TRBJ2-7; 10 nucleotides align to TRBD2. V dropped 1 base and J dropped 5; count of bases not matched to a gene: 8. CDR1 is MDHEN and CDR2 is SYDVKM in the germline V gene. The CDR3 is made up of 16 amino acids. The CDR3 sequence: CASSLSPSGRVDEQYY. CDR3 nucleotides: TGTGCCAGCAGTTTATCCCCTAGCGGGAGAGTTGACGAGCAGTACTAC.

This clonotype was observed a handful of times. The genes are TRBV27 and TRBJ2-7; a weak D match, TRBD1 (5 bases). CDR1 MNHEY and CDR2 SMNVEV come from the germline V gene (reference sequence). V gave up 6 bases and J gave up 0 bases, with 18 bases separating them. The CDR3 runs to 16 residues. The CDR3 nucleotides read TGTGCCAGCAGGCCCCCCTGGGGCACAAGCTCCTACGAGCAGTACTTC. Amino acids: CASRPPWGTSSYEQYF.

V is TRBV11-2 and J is TRBJ2-7, with D tentatively TRBD1 (6 bases). The V gene lost 5 bases and the J gene lost 3 bases, with 11 bases spanning the gap. The V gene's germline CDR1 is SGHAT and CDR2 FQNNGV. This CDR3 comprises 13 residues. CDR3 nucleotides: TGTGCCAGCAGCCCCATGGACAGCTACGAGCAGTACTTC. This codes for CASSPMDSYEQYF.

This clonotype was observed many times. This rearrangement joins TRBV29-1 to TRBJ2-7; D not resolved. Germline values: CDR1 SQVTM, CDR2 ANQGSEA. This CDR3 has 11 amino acids. V gave up 0 bases and J gave up 4 bases, with 4 bases separating them. CDR3 loop: CSVEEGYEQYF. The CDR3 nucleotides are TGCAGCGTTGAAGAGGGGTACGAGCAGTACTTC.

The V and J genes are TRBV7-8 and TRBJ1-2; D uncertain. This CDR3 spans 14 amino acids. Germline V gene sequence: CDR1 SGHVS, CDR2 FQNEAQ. V was trimmed by 2 bases and J by 4 bases, leaving 11 bases between them. The CDR3 loop reads CASSLPGPGYGYTF. The CDR3 DNA sequence: TGTGCCAGCAGCTTACCTGGGCCCGGCTATGGCTACACCTTC.

The genes are TRBV27 and TRBJ2-7; 8 nucleotides agree with TRBD2. There are 14 residues in the CDR3. Per germline, CDR1 MNHEY and CDR2 SMNVEV (reference sequence). J gave up 4 bases and V 6 bases, and 8 bases lay outside the gene matches. In DNA, the CDR3 is TGTGCCAGCAGAAGCGGGAGTGTTTGGTACGAGCAGTACTTC. This translates into CASRSGSVWYEQYF.

The chain combines TRBV7-3 with TRBJ1-1, with unresolved D. The CDR3 is made up of 16 amino acids. Trimming left V 4 bases short and J 4 bases short, with 19 bases between. Per the germline V gene, CDR1 is SGHTA and CDR2 is FQGTGA. For the CDR3, the DNA is TGTGCCAGCAGCTCCGGACGGACTCTTAGCGGCACTGAAGCTTTCTTT. The encoded protein is CASSSGRTLSGTEAFF.

In this sample, this clonotype turned up many times. The chain carries TRBV6-1 and TRBJ1-1, with D perhaps TRBD1 (5 bases). V shed 6 bases and J shed 5 bases, with 13 bases lying between them. The CDR3 totals 13 residues. Per germline, CDR1 MNHNS and CDR2 SASEGT. In nucleotides, the CDR3 is TGTGCCAGCAGCTTGGGCAGGGTGACTGAAGCTTTCTTT. This gives the protein CASSLGRVTEAFF.

This clonotype was recorded at least ten times. A much more abundant neighbour one base away suggests this may be a read error. The V and J genes are TRBV12-3 or TRBV12-4 and TRBJ1-2; tentative D call: TRBD1 (5 bases). Deletions cut 0 bases from V and 8 bases from J, with 7 bases between. The CDR3 consists of 12 residues. The CDR3 loop reads CASSLAGEGYTF. The CDR3 bases are TGTGCCAGCAGTTTAGCAGGGGAGGGCTACACCTTC.

This chain joins TRBV20-1 and TRBJ1-1, with TRBD1 as a possible D gene (6 bases). Germline lookup yields CDR1 DFQATT and CDR2 SNEGSKA (reference sequence). V lost 3 bases, J lost 5 bases, and 16 bases lay in between. The CDR3 runs 14 residues. Here the CDR3 DNA reads TGCAGTGCTAGGGAGTGGGGGGCAGGTACTGAAGCTTTCTTT. Amino acids: CSAREWGAGTEAFF.

At least ten counts were recorded for this clonotype. The chain has TRBV27 and TRBJ1-2, with no clear D. The CDR3 sequence is 15 residues long. V lost 4 bases and J 2 bases, leaving 14 bases between the germline ends. Germline V gene sequence: CDR1 MNHEY, CDR2 SMNVEV (reference sequence). The CDR3 DNA sequence: TGTGCCAGCAGTTCTATAGGGTCAGGCAACTATGGCTACACCTTC. Residues: CASSSIGSGNYGYTF.

Of note for this clonotype: This could be a read error, since a much larger clone is one nucleotide away. The genes are TRBV20-1 and TRBJ2-7; the match to TRBD2 covers 10 bases. V was pared by 7 bases and J by 1 base, with 7 bases of the junction left unmatched. The CDR3 length is 14 residues. The V gene's germline CDR1 is DFQATT and CDR2 SNEGSKA (reference sequence). The CDR3 nucleotides are TGCAGTGTCGCCGGGACTAGCGCTTCCTACGAGCAGTACTTC. Encoded protein: CSVAGTSASYEQYF.

This clonotype was counted at least ten times. The V gene is TRBV11-1, the J gene TRBJ2-7; the match to TRBD2 covers 14 bases. The CDR3 covers 18 residues. CDR1 and CDR2 (germline): SGHAT, FQDESV (reference sequence). Trimming cost V 4 bases and J 4 bases; bases outside gene matches: 12. CDR3 in DNA: TGTGCCAGCAGCTCGGGACTAGCGGGAGAGTTTGGGTGGTACGAGCAGTACTTC. Protein sequence: CASSSGLAGEFGWYEQYF.

This clonotype was seen at least ten times. V gene TRBV27 combines with J gene TRBJ2-4, with D perhaps assigned TRBD1 or TRBD2 (5 bases each). CDR3 size: 13 residues. V was clipped by 5 bases and J by 5 bases, with 10 bases between them. The germline V gene has CDR1 MNHEY and CDR2 SMNVEV (reference sequence). CDR3 DNA sequence: TGTGCCAGCAGTGTCTTGGGGGAAAACATTCAGTACTTC. It encodes CASSVLGENIQYF.